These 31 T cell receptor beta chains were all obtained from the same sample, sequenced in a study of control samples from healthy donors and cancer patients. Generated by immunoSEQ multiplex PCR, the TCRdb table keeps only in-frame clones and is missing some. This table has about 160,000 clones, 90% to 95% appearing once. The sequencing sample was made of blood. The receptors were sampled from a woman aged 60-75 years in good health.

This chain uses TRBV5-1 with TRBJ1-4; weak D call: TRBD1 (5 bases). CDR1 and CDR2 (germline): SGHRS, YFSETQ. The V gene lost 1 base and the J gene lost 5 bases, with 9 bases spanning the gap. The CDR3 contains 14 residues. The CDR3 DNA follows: TGCGCCAGCAGCTTGTGGGGGTTCAATGAAAAACTGTTTTTT. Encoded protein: CASSLWGFNEKLFF.

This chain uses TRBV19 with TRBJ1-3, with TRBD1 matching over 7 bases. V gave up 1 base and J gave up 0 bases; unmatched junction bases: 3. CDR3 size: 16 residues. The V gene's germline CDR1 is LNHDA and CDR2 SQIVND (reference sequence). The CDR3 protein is CASSIGTGDSGNTIYF. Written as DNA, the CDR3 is TGTGCCAGTAGTATAGGGACAGGCGACTCTGGAAACACCATATATTTT.

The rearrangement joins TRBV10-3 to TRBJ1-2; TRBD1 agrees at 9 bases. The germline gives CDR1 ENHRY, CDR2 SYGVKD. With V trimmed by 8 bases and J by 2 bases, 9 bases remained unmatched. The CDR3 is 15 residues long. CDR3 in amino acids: CAIHSPGQGNYGYTF. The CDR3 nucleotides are TGTGCCATCCATAGCCCGGGACAGGGAAACTATGGCTACACCTTC.

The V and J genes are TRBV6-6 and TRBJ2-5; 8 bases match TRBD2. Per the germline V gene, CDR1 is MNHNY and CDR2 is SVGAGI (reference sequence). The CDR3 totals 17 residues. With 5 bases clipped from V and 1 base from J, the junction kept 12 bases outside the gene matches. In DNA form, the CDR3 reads TGTGCCAGCAGTCCCCGAGGACTAGCCTCAATCCAAGAGACCCAGTACTTC. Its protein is CASSPRGLASIQETQYF.

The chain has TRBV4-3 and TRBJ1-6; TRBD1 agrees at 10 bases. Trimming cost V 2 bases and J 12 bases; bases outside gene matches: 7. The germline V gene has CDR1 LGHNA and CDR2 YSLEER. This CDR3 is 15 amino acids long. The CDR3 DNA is TGCGCCAGCAGCCAATCGACAGGGGGCGGGGGACCCCTCCACTTT. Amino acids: CASSQSTGGGGPLHF.

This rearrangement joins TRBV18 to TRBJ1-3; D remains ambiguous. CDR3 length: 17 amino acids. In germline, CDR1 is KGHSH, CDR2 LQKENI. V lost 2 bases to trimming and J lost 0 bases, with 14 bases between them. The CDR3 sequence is CASSPNQQDYSGNTIYF. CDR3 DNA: TGTGCCAGCTCACCAAACCAGCAGGACTACTCTGGAAACACCATATATTTT.

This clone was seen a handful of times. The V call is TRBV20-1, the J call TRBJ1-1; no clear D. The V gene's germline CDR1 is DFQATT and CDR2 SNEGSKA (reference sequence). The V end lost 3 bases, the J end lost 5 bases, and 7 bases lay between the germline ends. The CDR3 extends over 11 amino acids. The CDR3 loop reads CSASRGTEAFF. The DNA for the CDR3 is TGCAGTGCTAGCAGAGGGACTGAAGCTTTCTTT.

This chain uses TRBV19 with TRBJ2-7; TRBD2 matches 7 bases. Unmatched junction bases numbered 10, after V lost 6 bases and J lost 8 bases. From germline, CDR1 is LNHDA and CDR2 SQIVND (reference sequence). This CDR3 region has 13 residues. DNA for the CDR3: TGTGCCAGTAGCAACGGGGCTAGCGGAAAGCAGTACTTC. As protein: CASSNGASGKQYF.

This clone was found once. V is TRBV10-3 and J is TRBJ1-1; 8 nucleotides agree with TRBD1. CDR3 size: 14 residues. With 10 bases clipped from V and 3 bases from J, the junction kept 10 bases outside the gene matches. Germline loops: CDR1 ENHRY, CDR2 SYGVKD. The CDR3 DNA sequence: TGTGCCAGCAAGCAGGGGGCGAGTGACACTGAAGCTTTCTTT. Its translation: CASKQGASDTEAFF.

The CDR3 is CASSPGLDWETQYF. For the CDR3, the DNA is TGTGCCAGCAGCCCCGGACTAGATTGGGAGACCCAGTACTTC. This rearrangement joins TRBV9 to TRBJ2-5; TRBD2 matches 7 bases. This CDR3 has 14 residues. Germline loops: CDR1 SGDLS, CDR2 YYNGEE. V shed 4 bases and J 5 bases; nucleotides not matched to a gene: 8.

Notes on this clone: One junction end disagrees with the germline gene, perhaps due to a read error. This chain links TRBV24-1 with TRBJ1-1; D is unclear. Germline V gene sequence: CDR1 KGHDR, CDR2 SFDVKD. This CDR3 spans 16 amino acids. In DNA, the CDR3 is TGTACCACCTTCTCTGGGTGGACCATTGGGAACACTGAAGCTTTCTTT. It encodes CTTFSGWTIGNTEAFF.

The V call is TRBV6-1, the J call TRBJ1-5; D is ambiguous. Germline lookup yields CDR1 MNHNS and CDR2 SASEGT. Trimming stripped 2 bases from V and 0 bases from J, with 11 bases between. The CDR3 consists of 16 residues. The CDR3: CASSERFTASNQPQHF. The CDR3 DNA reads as TGTGCCAGCAGTGAAAGATTTACGGCTAGCAATCAGCCCCAGCATTTT.

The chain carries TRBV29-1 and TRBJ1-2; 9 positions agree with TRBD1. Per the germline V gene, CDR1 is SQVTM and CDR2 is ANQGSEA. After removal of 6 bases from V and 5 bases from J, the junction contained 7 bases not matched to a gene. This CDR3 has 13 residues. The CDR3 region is CSVRDRGRYGYTF. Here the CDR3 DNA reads TGCAGCGTCCGTGACAGGGGGAGGTATGGCTACACCTTC. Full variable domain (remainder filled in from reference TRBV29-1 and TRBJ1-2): SAVISQKPSRDICQRGTSLTIQCQVDSQVTMMFWYRQQPGQSLTLIATANQGSEATYESGFVIDKFPISRPNLTFSTLTVSNMSPEDSSIYLCSVRDRGRYGYTFGSGTRLTVV.

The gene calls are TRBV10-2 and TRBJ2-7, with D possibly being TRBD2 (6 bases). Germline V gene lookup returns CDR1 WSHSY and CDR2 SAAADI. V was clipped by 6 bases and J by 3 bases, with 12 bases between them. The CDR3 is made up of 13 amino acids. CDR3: CASRAGTHYEQYF. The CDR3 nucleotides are TGCGCCAGCAGGGCGGGGACTCACTACGAGCAGTACTTC.

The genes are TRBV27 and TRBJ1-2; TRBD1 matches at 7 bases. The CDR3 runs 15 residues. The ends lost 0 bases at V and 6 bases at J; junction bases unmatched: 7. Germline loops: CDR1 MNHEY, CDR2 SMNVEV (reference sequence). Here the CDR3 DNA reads TGTGCCAGCAGTTTATCCCCACAGGGGTCGGATGGCTACACCTTC. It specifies CASSLSPQGSDGYTF.

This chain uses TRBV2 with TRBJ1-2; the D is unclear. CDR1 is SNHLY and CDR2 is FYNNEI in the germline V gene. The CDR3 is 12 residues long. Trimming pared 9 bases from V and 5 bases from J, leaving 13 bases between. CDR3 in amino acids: CASTRSAYGYTF. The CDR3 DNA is TGTGCCAGTACGAGGTCAGCTTATGGCTACACCTTC.

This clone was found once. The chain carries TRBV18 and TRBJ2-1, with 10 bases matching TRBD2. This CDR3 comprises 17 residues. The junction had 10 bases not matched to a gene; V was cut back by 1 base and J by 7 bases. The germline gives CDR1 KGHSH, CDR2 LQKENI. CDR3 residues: CASSPQASGGLYNEQFF. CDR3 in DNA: TGTGCCAGCTCACCACAGGCTAGCGGGGGACTTTATAATGAGCAGTTCTTC.

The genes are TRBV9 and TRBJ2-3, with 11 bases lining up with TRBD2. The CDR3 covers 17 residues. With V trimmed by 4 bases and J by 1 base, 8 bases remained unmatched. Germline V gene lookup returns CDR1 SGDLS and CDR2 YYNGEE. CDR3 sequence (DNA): TGTGCCAGCAGCCAGTCTAGACTAGCGGGGCGCACAGATACGCAGTATTTT. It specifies CASSQSRLAGRTDTQYF.

The chain's CDR3 is CASSPPDGGGKTEAFF. The CDR3 nucleotides are TGTGCCAGCAGCCCGCCAGATGGAGGGGGAAAGACTGAAGCTTTCTTT. V usage is TRBV7-2 and J usage is TRBJ1-1, with D possibly matching TRBD1 (6 bases). CDR3 size: 16 residues. CDR1 is SGHTA, CDR2 FQGNSA, per germline. Trimming left V 5 bases short and J 5 bases short, with 21 bases between. Based on the CDR3 plus reference TRBV7-2 and TRBJ1-1, the full variable domain is GAGVSQSPSNKVTEKGKDVELRCDPISGHTALYWYRQSLGQGLEFLIYFQGNSAPDKSGLPSDRFSAERTGGSVSTLTIQRTQQEDSAVYLCASSPPDGGGKTEAFFGQGTRLTVV.

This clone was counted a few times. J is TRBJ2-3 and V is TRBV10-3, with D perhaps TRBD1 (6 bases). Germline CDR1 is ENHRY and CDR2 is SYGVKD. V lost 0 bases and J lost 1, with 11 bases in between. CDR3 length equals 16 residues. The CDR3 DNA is TGTGCCATCAGTGAGTCGGGGGCATTTGGCACAGATACGCAGTATTTT. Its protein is CAISESGAFGTDTQYF.

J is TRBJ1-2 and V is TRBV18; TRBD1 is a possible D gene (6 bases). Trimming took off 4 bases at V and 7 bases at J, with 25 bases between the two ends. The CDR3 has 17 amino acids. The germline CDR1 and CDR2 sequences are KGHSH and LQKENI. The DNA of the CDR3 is TGTGCCAGCTCACAAGACAGTTTAACAGGGATGACTCGTGGCTACACCTTC. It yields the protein CASSQDSLTGMTRGYTF.

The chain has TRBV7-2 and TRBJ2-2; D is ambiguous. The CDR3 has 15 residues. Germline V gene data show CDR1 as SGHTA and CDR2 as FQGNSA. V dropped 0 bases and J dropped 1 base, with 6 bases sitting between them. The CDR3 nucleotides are TGTGCCAGCAGCTTAGCACACCTGAACACCGGGGAGCTGTTTTTT. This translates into CASSLAHLNTGELFF. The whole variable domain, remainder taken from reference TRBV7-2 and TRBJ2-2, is GAGVSQSPSNKVTEKGKDVELRCDPISGHTALYWYRQSLGQGLEFLIYFQGNSAPDKSGLPSDRFSAERTGGSVSTLTIQRTQQEDSAVYLCASSLAHLNTGELFFGEGSRLTVL.

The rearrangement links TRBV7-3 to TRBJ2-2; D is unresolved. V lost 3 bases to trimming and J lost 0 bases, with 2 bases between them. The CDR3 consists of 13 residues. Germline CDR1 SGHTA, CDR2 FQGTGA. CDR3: CASSFPNTGELFF. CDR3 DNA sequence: TGTGCCAGCAGCTTTCCGAACACCGGGGAGCTGTTTTTT. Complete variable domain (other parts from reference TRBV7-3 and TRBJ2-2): GAGVSQTPSNKVTEKGKYVELRCDPISGHTALYWYRQSLGQGPEFLIYFQGTGAADDSGLPNDRFFAVRPEGSVSTLKIQRTERGDSAVYLCASSFPNTGELFFGEGSRLTVL.

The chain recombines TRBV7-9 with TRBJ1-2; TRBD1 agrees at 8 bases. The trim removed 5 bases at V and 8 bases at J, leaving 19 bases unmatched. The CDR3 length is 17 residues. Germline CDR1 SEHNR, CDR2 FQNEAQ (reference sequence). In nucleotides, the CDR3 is TGTGCCAGCAGCCTACTAAGGACAGGGCCAGGAACTCGGGGCTACACCTTC. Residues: CASSLLRTGPGTRGYTF.

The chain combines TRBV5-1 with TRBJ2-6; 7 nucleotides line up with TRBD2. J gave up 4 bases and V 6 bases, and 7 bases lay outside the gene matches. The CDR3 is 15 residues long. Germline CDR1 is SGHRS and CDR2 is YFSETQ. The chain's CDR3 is CASNAAGDGANVLTF. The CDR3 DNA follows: TGCGCCAGCAACGCGGCGGGAGACGGGGCCAACGTCCTGACTTTC.

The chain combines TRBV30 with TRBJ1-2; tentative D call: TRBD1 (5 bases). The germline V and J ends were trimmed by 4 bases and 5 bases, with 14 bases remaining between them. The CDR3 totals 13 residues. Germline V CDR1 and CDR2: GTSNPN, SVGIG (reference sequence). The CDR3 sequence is CAWNIGAVYGYTF. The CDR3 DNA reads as TGTGCCTGGAACATAGGGGCAGTTTATGGCTACACCTTC. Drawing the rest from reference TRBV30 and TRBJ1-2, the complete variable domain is SQTIHQWPATLVQPVGSPLSLECTVEGTSNPNLYWYRQAAGRGLQLLFYSVGIGQISSEVPQNLSASRPQDRQFILSSKKLLLSDSGFYLCAWNIGAVYGYTFGSGTRLTVV.

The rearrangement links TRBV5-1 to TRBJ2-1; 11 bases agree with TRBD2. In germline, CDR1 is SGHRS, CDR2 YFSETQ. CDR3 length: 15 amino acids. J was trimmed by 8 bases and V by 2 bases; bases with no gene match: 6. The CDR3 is CASSLLAGEGYEQFF. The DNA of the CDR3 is TGCGCCAGCAGCTTACTAGCGGGGGAAGGGTATGAGCAGTTCTTC.

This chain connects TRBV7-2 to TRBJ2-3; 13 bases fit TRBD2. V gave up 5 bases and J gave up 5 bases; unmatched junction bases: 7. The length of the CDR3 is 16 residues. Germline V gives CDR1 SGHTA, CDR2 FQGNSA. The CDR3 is CASSTGLAGYGDTQYF. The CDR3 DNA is TGTGCCAGCAGCACGGGACTAGCGGGATATGGAGATACGCAGTATTTT.

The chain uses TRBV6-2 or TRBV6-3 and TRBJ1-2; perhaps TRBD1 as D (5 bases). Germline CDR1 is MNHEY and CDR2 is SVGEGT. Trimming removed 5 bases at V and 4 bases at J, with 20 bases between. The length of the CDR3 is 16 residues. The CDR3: CASSIRVYLQTYGYTF. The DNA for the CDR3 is TGTGCCAGCAGTATCAGGGTCTACCTTCAGACCTATGGCTACACCTTC.

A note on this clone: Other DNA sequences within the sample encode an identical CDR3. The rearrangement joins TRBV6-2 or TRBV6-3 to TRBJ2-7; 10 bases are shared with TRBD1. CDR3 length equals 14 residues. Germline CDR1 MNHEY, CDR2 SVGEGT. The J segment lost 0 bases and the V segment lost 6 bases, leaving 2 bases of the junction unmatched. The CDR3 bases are TGTGCCAGCAGCAGGACAGGGGGCTCCTACGAGCAGTACTTC. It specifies CASSRTGGSYEQYF.

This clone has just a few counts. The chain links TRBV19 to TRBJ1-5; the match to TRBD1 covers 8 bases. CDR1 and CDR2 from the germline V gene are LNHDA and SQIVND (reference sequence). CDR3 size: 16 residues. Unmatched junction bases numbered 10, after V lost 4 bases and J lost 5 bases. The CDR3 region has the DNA TGTGCCAGTAGTACGCGCCTGGCAGGGGGCGATCAGCCCCAGCATTTT. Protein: CASSTRLAGGDQPQHF.